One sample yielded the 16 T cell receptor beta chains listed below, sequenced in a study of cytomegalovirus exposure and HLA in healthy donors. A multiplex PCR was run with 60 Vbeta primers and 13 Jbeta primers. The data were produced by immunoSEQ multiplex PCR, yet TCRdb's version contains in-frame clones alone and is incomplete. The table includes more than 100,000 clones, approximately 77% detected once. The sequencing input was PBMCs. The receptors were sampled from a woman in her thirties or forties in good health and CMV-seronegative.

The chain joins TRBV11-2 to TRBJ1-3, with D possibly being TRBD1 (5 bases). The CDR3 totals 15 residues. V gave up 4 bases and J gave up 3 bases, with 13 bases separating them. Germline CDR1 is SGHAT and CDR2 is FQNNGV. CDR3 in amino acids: CASSYIRGGGNTIYF. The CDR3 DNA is TGTGCCAGCAGCTATATTAGGGGTGGTGGAAACACCATATATTTT. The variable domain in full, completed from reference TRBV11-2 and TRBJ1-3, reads EAGVAQSPRYKIIEKRQSVAFWCNPISGHATLYWYQQILGQGPKLLIQFQNNGVVDDSQLPKDRFSAERLKGVDSTLKIQPAKLEDSAVYLCASSYIRGGGNTIYFGEGSWLTVV.

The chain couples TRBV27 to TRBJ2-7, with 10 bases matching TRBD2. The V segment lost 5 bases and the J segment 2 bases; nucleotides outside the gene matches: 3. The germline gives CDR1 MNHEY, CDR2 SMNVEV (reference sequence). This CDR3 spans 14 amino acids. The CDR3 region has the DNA TGTGCCAGCAGTGCTCTAGCGGGGGCCTACGAGCAGTACTTC. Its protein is CASSALAGAYEQYF.

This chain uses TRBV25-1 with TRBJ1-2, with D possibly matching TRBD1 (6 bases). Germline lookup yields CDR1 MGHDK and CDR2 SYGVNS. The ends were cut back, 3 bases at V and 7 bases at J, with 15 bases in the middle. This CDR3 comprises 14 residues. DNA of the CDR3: TGTGCCAGCAGTGACCCTGGAGGGGGGGCTGGCTACACCTTC. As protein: CASSDPGGGAGYTF.

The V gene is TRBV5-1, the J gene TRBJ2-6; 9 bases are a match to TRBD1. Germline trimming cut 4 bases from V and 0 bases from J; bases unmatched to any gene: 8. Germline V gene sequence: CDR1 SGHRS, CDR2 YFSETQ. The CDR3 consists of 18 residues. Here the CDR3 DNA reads TGCGCCAGCAGCCCTCTGGACAGGGGCCTCTCTGGGGCCAACGTCCTGACTTTC. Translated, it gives CASSPLDRGLSGANVLTF.

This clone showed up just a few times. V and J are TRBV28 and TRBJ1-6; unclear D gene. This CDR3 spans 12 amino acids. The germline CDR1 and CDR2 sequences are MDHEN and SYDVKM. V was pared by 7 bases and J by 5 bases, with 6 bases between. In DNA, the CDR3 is TGTGCCAGCACCTTTCATAATTCACCCCTCCACTTT. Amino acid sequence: CASTFHNSPLHF.

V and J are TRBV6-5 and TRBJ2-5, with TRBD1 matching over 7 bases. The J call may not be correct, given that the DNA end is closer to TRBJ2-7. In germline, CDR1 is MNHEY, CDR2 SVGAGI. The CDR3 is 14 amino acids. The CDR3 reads CASAYNRGSYEQYF. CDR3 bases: TGTGCCAGCGCCTACAACAGGGGCTCCTACGAGCAGTACTTC.

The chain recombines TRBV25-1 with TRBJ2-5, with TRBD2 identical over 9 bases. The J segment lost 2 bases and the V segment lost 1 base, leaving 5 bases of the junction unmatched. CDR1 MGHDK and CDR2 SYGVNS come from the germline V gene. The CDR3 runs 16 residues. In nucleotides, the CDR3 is TGTGCCAGCAGTGAATTGAGGGCGGGGGGGCAAGAGACCCAGTACTTC. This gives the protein CASSELRAGGQETQYF. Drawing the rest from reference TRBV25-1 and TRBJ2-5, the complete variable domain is EADIYQTPRYLVIGTGKKITLECSQTMGHDKMYWYQQDPGMELHLIHYSYGVNSTEKGDLSSESTVSRIRTEHFPLTLESARPSHTSQYLCASSELRAGGQETQYFGPGTRLLVL.

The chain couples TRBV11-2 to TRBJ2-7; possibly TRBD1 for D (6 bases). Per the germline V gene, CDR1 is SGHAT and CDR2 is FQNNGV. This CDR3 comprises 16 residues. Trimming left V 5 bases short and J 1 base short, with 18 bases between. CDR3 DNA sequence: TGTGCCAGCAGCATAGGGTCCGGGACACCTTCCTACGAGCAGTACTTC. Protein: CASSIGSGTPSYEQYF.

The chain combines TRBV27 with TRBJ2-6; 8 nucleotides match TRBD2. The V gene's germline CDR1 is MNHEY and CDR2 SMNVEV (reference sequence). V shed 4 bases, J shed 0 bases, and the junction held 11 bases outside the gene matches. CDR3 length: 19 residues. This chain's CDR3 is CASSSSVLAVHSGANVLTF. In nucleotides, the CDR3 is TGTGCCAGCAGTTCCTCGGTACTAGCGGTCCACTCTGGGGCCAACGTCCTGACTTTC.

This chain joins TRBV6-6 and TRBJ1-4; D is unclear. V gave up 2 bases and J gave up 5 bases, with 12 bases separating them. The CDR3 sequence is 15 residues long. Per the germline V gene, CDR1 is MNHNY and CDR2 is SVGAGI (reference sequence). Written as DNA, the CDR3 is TGTGCCAGCAGTTACATGGGTGCGGGAAATGAAAAACTGTTTTTT. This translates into CASSYMGAGNEKLFF.

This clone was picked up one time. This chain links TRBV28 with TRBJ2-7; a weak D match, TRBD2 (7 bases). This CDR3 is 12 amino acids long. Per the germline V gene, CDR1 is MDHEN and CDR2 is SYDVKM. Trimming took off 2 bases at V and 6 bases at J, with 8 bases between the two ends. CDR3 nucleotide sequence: TGTGCCAGCAGTTTAGCGGGGGCCGAGCAGTACTTC. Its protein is CASSLAGAEQYF.

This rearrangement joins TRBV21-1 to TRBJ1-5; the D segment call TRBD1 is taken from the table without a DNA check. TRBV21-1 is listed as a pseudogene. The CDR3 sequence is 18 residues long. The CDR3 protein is CASSKWGSGGHSNQPQHF. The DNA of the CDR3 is TGTGCCAGCAGCAAATGGGGATCAGGGGGCCATAGCAATCAGCCCCAGCATTTT.

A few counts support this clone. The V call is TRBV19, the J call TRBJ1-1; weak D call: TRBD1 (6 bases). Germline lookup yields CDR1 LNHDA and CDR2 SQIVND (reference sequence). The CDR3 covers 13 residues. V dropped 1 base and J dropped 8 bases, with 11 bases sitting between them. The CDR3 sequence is CASSIGGDNEAFF. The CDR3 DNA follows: TGTGCCAGTAGTATAGGAGGGGACAACGAAGCTTTCTTT.

DNA for the CDR3: TGTGCCATCAGCTTGACTAGAAGCTCCTACAATGAGCAGTTCTTC. Its translation is CAISLTRSSYNEQFF. This rearrangement joins TRBV10-3 to TRBJ2-1; TRBD2 might be the D (6 bases). CDR1 is ENHRY and CDR2 is SYGVKD in the germline V gene. Trimming took 6 bases from V and 0 from J, leaving 12 bases between them. The length of the CDR3 is 15 residues.

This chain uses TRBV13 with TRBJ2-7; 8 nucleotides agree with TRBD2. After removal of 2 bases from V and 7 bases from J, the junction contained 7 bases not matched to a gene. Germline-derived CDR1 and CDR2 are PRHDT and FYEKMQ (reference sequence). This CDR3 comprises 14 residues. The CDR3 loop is CASSLSGGVGEQYF. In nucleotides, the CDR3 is TGTGCCAGCAGCTTAAGCGGGGGAGTTGGTGAGCAGTACTTC.

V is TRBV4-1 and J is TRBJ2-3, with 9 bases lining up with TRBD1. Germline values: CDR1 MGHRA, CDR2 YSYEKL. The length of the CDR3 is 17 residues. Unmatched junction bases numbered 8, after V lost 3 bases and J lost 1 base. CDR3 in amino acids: CASSHLGQGRGTDTQYF. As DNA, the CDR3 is TGCGCCAGCAGCCACCTCGGACAGGGGAGAGGCACAGATACGCAGTATTTT.